This T cell receptor (beta chain) comes out of a study of T-cell reconstitution after alpha-beta-depleted transplantation in children. A library of TCRbeta sequences, prepared with unique molecular identifiers, was generated. TCRdb recomputed calls from the PCR reads with MiXCR, one row per CDR3 protein. The sample records 490,000 or so distinct CDR3 sequences, about an eighth being singletons. In its sample, this clonotype was seen a few times. CDR1 is MNHNS and CDR2 is SASEGT in the germline V gene. The V gene lost 1 base and the J gene lost 9 bases, with 13 bases spanning the gap. CDR3 length: 13 residues.

V gene TRBV6-1 combines with J gene TRBJ2-7, with D tentatively TRBD1 (5 bases). This receptor was taken from a human donor who donated a stem cell graft to a child with combined immunodeficiency. The material was PBMCs from the stem cell graft donor, obtained from the stem cell graft. The CDR3 nucleotides read TGTGCCAGCAGTGAAGAGGGGCACGTAGGGCAGTACTTC. The encoded protein is CASSEEGHVGQYF.